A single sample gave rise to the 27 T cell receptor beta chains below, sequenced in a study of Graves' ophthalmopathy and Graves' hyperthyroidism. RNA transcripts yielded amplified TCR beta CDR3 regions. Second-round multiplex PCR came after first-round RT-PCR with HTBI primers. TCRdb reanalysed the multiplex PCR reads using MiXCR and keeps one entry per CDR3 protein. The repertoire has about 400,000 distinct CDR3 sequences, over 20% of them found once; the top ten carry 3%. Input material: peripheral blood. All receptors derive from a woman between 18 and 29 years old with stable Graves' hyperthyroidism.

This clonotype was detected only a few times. The CDR3 loop is CASSFGGRHTEAFF. The CDR3 DNA is TGCGCCAGCAGCTTCGGTGGGAGGCACACTGAAGCTTTCTTT. This chain uses TRBV5-1 with TRBJ1-1; D gene unclear. The germline gives CDR1 SGHRS, CDR2 YFSETQ. The V gene lost 2 bases and the J gene lost 3 bases, with 11 bases spanning the gap. The CDR3 loop spans 14 amino acids.

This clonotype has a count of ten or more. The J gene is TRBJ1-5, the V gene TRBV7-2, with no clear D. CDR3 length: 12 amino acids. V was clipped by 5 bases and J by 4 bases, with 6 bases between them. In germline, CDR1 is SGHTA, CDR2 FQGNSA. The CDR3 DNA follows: TGTGCCAGCAGCCGACGGAATCAGCCCCAGCATTTT. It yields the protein CASSRRNQPQHF.

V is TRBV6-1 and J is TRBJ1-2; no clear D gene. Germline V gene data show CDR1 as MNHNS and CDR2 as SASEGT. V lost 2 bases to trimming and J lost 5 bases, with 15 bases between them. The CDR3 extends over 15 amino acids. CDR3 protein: CASSEPRVLRYGYTF. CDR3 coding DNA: TGTGCCAGCAGTGAACCTAGAGTGCTCCGGTATGGCTACACCTTC.

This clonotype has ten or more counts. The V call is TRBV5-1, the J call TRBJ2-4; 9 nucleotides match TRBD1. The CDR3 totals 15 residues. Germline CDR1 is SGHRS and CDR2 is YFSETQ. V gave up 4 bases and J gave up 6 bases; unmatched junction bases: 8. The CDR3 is CASSPTGGAGNIQYF. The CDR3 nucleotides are TGCGCCAGCAGCCCTACAGGGGGCGCCGGAAACATTCAGTACTTC.

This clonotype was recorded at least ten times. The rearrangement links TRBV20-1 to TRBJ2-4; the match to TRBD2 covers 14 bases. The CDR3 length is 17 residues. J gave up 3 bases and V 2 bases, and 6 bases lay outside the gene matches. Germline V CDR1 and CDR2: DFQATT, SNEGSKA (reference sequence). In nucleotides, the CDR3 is TGCAGTGCTAGAACTCGACTAGCGGGAGGGGTCAAAAACATTCAGTACTTC. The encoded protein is CSARTRLAGGVKNIQYF.

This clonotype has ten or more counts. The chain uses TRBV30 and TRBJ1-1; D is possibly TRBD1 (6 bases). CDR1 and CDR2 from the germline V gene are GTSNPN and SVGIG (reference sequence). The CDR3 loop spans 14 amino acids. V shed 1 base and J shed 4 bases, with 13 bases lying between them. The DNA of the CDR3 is TGTGCCTGGAGTGGACAGGTTGGGTCCACTGAAGCTTTCTTT. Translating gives CAWSGQVGSTEAFF.

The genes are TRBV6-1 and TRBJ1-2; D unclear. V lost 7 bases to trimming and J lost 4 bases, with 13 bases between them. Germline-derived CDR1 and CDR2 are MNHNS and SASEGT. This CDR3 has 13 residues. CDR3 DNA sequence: TGTGCCAGCACTAATGTGGGAACCTATGGCTACACCTTC. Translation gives CASTNVGTYGYTF.

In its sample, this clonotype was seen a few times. In DNA form, the CDR3 reads TGTGCCACCAGTGATTCAGGAGGTGGGCCACAAGAGACCCAGTACTTC. Translation: CATSDSGGGPQETQYF. The chain recombines TRBV24-1 with TRBJ2-5; a weak D match, TRBD2 (5 bases). Trimming took 2 bases from V and 2 from J, leaving 14 bases between them. CDR1 is KGHDR, CDR2 SFDVKD, per germline. CDR3 length equals 16 residues.

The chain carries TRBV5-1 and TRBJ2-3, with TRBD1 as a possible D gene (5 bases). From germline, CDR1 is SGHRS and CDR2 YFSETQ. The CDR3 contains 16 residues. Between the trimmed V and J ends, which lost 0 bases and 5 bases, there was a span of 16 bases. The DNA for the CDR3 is TGCGCCAGCAGCTTGGATATGGGGCTTGGCCGAGATACGCAGTATTTT. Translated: CASSLDMGLGRDTQYF.

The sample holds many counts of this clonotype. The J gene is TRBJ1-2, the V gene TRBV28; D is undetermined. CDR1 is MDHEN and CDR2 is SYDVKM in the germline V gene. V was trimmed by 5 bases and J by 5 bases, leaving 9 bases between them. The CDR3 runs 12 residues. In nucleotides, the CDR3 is TGTGCCAGCAGTAATGGGGTTTATGGCTACACCTTC. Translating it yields CASSNGVYGYTF.

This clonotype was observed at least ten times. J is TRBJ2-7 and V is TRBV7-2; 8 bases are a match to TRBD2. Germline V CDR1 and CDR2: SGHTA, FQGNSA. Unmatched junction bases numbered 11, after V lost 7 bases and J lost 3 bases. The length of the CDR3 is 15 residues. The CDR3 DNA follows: TGTGCCAGCACCCGTGAGCTAGCGGGTAACTACGAGCAGTACTTC. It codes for CASTRELAGNYEQYF.

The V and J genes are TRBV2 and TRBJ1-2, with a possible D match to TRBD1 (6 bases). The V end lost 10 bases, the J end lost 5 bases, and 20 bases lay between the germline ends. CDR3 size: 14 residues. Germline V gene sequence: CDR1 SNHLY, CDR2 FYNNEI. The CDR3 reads CANTGRTAEYGYTF. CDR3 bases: TGTGCCAATACTGGACGGACAGCCGAATATGGCTACACCTTC.

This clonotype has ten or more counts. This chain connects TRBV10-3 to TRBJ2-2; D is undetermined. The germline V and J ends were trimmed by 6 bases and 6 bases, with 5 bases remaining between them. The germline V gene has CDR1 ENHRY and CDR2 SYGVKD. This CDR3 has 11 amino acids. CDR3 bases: TGTGCCATCAGGGGTCCCGGGGAGCTGTTTTTT. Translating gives CAIRGPGELFF.

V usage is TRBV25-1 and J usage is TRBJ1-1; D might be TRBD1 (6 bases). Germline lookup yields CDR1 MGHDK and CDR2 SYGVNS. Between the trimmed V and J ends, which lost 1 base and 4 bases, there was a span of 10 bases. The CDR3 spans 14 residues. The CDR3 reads CASSEFTGRTEAFF. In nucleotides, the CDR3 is TGTGCCAGCAGTGAATTCACAGGGCGCACTGAAGCTTTCTTT.

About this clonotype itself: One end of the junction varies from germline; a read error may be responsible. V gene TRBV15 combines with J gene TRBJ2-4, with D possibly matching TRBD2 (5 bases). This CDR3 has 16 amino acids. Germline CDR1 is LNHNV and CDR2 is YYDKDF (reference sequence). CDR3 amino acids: CATSRAWVLAKNIKYF. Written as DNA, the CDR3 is TGTGCCACCAGCAGGGCATGGGTGCTAGCCAAAAACATTAAGTACTTC. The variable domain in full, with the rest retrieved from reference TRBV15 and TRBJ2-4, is DAMVIQNPRYQVTQFGKPVTLSCSQTLNHNVMYWYQQKSSQAPKLLFHYYDKDFNNEADTPDNFQSRRPNTSFCFLDIRSPGLGDTAMYLCATSRAWVLAKNIKYFGAGTRLSVL.

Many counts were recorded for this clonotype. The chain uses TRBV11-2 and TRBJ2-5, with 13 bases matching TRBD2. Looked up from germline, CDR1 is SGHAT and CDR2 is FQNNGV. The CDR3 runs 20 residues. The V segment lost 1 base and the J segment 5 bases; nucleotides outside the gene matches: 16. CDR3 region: CASSLVLAGGPWRVAETQYF. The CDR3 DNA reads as TGTGCCAGCAGCTTAGTACTAGCGGGAGGGCCCTGGAGGGTTGCGGAGACCCAGTACTTC.

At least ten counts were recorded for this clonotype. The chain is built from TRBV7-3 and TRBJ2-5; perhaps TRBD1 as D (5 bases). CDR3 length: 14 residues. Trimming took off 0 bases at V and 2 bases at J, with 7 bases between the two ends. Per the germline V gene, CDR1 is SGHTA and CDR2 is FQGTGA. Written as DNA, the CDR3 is TGTGCCAGCAGCTTAACCAGGGAACAAGAGACCCAGTACTTC. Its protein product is CASSLTREQETQYF. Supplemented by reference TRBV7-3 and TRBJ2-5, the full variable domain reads GAGVSQTPSNKVTEKGKYVELRCDPISGHTALYWYRQSLGQGPEFLIYFQGTGAADDSGLPNDRFFAVRPEGSVSTLKIQRTERGDSAVYLCASSLTREQETQYFGPGTRLLVL.

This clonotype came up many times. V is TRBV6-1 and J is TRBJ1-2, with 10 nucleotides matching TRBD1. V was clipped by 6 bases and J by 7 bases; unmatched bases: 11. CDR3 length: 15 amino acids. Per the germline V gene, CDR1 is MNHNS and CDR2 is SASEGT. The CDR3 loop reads CASREGTGVSSGYTF. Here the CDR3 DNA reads TGTGCCAGCAGGGAGGGGACAGGGGTTTCAAGTGGCTACACCTTC.

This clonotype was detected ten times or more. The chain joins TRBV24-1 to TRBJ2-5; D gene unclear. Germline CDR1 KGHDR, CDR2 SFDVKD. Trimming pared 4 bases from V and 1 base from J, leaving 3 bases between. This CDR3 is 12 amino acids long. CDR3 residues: CATSDPQETQYF. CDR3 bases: TGTGCCACCAGTGACCCCCAAGAGACCCAGTACTTC.

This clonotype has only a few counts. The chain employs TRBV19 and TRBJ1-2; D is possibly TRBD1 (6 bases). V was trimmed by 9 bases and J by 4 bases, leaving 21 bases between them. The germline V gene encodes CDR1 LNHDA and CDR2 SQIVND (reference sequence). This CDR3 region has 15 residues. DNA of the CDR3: TGTGCCAGCAGTTTATCGGTTCGCAGGGGCTATGGCTACACCTTC. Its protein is CASSLSVRRGYGYTF.

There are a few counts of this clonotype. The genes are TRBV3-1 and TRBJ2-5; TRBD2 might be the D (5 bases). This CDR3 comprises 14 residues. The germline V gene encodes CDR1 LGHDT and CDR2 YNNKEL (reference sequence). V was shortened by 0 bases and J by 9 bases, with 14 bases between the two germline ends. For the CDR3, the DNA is TGTGCCAGCAGCCAAGATCATCGGGGAAGGGCCCAGTACTTC. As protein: CASSQDHRGRAQYF.

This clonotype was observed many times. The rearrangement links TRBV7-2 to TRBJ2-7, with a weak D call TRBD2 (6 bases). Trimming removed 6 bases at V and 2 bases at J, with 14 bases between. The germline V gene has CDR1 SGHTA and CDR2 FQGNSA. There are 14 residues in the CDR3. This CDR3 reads CASSQSPGAYEQYF. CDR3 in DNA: TGTGCCAGCAGTCAATCGCCGGGGGCCTACGAGCAGTACTTC.

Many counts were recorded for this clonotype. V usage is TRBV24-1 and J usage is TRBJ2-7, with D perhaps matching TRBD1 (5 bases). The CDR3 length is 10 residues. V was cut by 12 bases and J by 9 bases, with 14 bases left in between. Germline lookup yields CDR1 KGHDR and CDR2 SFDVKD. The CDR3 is CALQVVGQYF. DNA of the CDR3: TGTGCCCTACAGGTCGTCGGGCAGTACTTC.

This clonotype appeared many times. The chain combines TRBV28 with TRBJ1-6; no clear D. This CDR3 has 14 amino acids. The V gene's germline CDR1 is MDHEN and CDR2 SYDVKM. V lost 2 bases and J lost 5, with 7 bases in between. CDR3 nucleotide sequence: TGTGCCAGCAGTTTAAGGCCCAATAATTCACCCCTCCACTTT. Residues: CASSLRPNNSPLHF.

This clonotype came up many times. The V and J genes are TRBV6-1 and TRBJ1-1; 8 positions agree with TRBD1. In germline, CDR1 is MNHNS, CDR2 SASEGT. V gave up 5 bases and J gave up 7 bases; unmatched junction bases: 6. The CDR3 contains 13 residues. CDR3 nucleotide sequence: TGTGCCAGCAGTCAACAGGGGGAGGATGAAGCTTTCTTT. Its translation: CASSQQGEDEAFF.

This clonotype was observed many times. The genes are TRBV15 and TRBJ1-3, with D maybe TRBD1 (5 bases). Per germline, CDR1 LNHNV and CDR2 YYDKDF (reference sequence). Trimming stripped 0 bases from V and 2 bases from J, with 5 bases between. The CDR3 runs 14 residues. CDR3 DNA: TGTGCCACCAGCAGAGACAGGGCTGGAAACACCATATATTTT. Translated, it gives CATSRDRAGNTIYF. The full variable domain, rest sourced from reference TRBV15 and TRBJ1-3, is DAMVIQNPRYQVTQFGKPVTLSCSQTLNHNVMYWYQQKSSQAPKLLFHYYDKDFNNEADTPDNFQSRRPNTSFCFLDIRSPGLGDTAMYLCATSRDRAGNTIYFGEGSWLTVV.

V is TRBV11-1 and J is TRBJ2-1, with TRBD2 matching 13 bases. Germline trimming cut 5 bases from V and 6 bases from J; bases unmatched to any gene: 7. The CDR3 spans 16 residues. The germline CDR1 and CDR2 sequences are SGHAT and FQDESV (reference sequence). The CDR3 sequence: CASSPRTSGRSNEQFF. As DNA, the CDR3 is TGTGCCAGCAGCCCGCGGACTAGCGGGAGAAGCAATGAGCAGTTCTTC.